These 8 T cell receptor beta chains came from one sample sequenced in a study of blood T cells in healthy people across ages. Next came a second PCR, run for about 6 to 12 cycles, which used a sample-barcoded 5' primer along with a J-beta primer mix. TCRdb re-analysed the 5' RACE reads in MiXCR, keeping a single row per CDR3 protein. The data contain roughly 2 million distinct CDR3 sequences, about 50% of them singletons. The sequenced material came from blood. The source of these receptors is a woman between 35 and 50 years old in good health.

This clonotype was picked up a small number of times. The chain is built from TRBV20-1 and TRBJ1-1; 7 positions agree with TRBD1. This CDR3 is 14 amino acids long. V was pared by 3 bases and J by 5 bases, with 9 bases of the junction left unmatched. Germline lookup yields CDR1 DFQATT and CDR2 SNEGSKA (reference sequence). Here the CDR3 reads CSARDIGGRTEAFF. The CDR3 bases are TGCAGTGCTAGGGATATAGGGGGCAGGACTGAAGCTTTCTTT.

This clonotype was seen a few times. V gene TRBV6-2 or TRBV6-3 combines with J gene TRBJ2-1; 10 positions agree with TRBD2. The CDR3 is made up of 14 amino acids. Germline assignment: CDR1 MNHEY and CDR2 SVGEGT. After removal of 4 bases from V and 5 bases from J, the junction contained 2 bases not matched to a gene. In DNA, the CDR3 is TGTGCCAGCAGTTCTAGCGGGGGCAACAATGAGCAGTTCTTC. This codes for CASSSSGGNNEQFF.

The chain couples TRBV4-2 to TRBJ2-7; D perhaps matches TRBD1 (5 bases). The CDR3 covers 14 residues. V was pared by 2 bases and J by 0 bases, with 8 bases between. The V gene's germline CDR1 is LGHNA and CDR2 YNFKEQ. The DNA for the CDR3 is TGTGCCAGCAGCCAACTGACAGTCTCCTACGAGCAGTACTTC. This sequence encodes CASSQLTVSYEQYF.

Comments on this clonotype: A read error may produce the germline difference seen at one junction end. The V and J genes are TRBV4-1 and TRBJ1-6; D is perhaps TRBD1 (6 bases). Germline CDR1 MGHRA, CDR2 YSYEKL. The CDR3 has 17 amino acids. The CDR3 bases are TGCGCCAGCAGCCAAGGGGCGTTGGGGGCGCGTTATTCGCCCCTCCACTTT. This codes for CASSQGALGARYSPLHF.

The chain combines TRBV5-1 with TRBJ1-2; 9 positions agree with TRBD1. The CDR3 spans 13 residues. V dropped 8 bases and J dropped 3; count of bases not matched to a gene: 5. Looked up from germline, CDR1 is SGHRS and CDR2 is YFSETQ. CDR3 residues: CASKQGADYGYTF. The CDR3 DNA reads TGCGCCAGTAAACAGGGGGCGGACTATGGCTACACCTTC.

The genes are TRBV15 and TRBJ1-6; D possibly corresponds to TRBD1 (5 bases). V was trimmed by 8 bases and J by 10 bases, leaving 9 bases between them. Germline V gene lookup returns CDR1 LNHNV and CDR2 YYDKDF (reference sequence). The CDR3 loop spans 11 amino acids. DNA for the CDR3: TGTGCCACCGGGCGGGACTCACCCCTCCACTTT. Translated, it gives CATGRDSPLHF.

This clonotype was counted at least ten times. This chain links TRBV5-1 with TRBJ2-3; 12 bases match TRBD2. Germline trimming cut 4 bases from V and 0 bases from J; bases unmatched to any gene: 3. Germline assignment: CDR1 SGHRS and CDR2 YFSETQ. The CDR3 is 16 residues long. CDR3: CASSTGLAGSTDTQYF. The CDR3 bases are TGCGCCAGCAGCACCGGACTAGCGGGGAGCACAGATACGCAGTATTTT.

The rearrangement uses TRBV7-2 and TRBJ2-3, with D perhaps matching TRBD2 (6 bases). The CDR3 extends over 17 amino acids. Germline CDR1 and CDR2: SGHTA and FQGNSA. V was cut by 5 bases and J by 2 bases, with 20 bases left in between. CDR3 amino acids: CASSLRTAGLTTDTQYF. CDR3 sequence (DNA): TGTGCCAGCAGCCTTAGGACCGCGGGACTCACCACAGATACGCAGTATTTT.